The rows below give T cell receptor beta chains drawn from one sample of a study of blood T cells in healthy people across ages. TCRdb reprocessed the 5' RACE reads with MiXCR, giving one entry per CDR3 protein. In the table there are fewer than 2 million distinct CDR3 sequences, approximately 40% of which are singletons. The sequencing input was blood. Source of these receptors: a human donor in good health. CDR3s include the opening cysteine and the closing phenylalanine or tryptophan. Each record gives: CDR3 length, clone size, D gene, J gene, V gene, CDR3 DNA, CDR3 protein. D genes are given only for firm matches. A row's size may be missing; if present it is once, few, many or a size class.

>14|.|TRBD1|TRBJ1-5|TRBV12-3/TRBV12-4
TGTGCCAGCAGTTGGGCAGGGGGCAATCTGCCCCAGCATTTT
CASSWAGGNLPQHF
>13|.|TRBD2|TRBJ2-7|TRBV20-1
TGCAGTGCTGGTCGACTAGCCGGGTTGGAGCAGTACTTC
CSAGRLAGLEQYF
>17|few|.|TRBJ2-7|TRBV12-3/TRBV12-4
TGTGCCAGCAGTCGCACCCATGGGCTAGGTATGGGCTACGAGCAGTACTTC
CASSRTHGLGMGYEQYF
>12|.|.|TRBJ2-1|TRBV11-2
TGTGCCAGCAGCTCGCCGGGCCCCGGGCAGTTCTTC
CASSSPGPGQFF
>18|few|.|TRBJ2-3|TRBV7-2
TGTGCCAGCAGCTTAGTAGTTGCTACACTCGATATCACAGATACGCAGTATTTT
CASSLVVATLDITDTQYF
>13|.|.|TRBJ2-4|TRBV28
TGTGCCAGCAGTTCTTGGGTCAAAAACATTCAGTACTTC
CASSSWVKNIQYF
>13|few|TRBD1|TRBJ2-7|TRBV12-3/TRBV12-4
TGTGCCAGCAGCTGGGACAGGGTGGGGGAGCAGTACTTC
CASSWDRVGEQYF
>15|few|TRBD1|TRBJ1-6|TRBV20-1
TGCAGTGCTACACCAAGACAGGGAGGGCAATCACCCCTCCACTTT
CSATPRQGGQSPLHF
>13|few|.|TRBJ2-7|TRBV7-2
TGTGCCAGCAGCCTAATGGACAGCTACGAGCAGTACTTC
CASSLMDSYEQYF
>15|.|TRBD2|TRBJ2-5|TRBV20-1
TGCAGTGCTAGGTTTCTAGCGGGGGCCCAAGAGACCCAGTACTTC
CSARFLAGAQETQYF
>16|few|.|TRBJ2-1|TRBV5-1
TGCGCCAGCAGCTTCAGTTCGGGACGGACATACAATGAGCAGTTCTTC
CASSFSSGRTYNEQFF
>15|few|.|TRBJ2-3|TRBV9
TGTGCCAGCAGCGTAGATTGCCTTGGGACAGATACGCAGTATTTT
CASSVDCLGTDTQYF
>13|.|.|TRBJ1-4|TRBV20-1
TGCAGTGTATATACAGGGATCGGGGAAAAACTGTTTTTT
CSVYTGIGEKLFF
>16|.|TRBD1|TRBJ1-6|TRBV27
TGTGCCAGCAGTTCAAGGGGGCAGCTGTTTAATTCACCCCTCCACTTT
CASSSRGQLFNSPLHF
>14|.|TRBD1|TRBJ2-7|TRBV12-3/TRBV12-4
TGTGCCAGCAGTTTTCAGGGGGCTTACAATGAGCAGTACTTC
CASSFQGAYNEQYF
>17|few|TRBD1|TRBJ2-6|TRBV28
TGTGCCAGCAGTTCCCCCGGTGGGGACAGGGGACCCAACGCCCTGACTTTC
CASSSPGGDRGPNALTF
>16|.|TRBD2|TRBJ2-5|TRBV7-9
TGTGCCAGCAGCTCGCTCGGGACTAGCGGGAGGGAGACCCAGTACTTC
CASSSLGTSGRETQYF
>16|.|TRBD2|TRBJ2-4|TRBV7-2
TGTGCCAGCAGCACCCGAGCGGGGTTAGGCAAAAACATTCGGTACTTC
CASSTRAGLGKNIRYF
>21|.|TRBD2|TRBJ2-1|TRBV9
TGTGCCAGCAGCGTCCCCGGGACTAGCGGGGGGTCTGAGGGGTCTTACAATGAGCAGTTCTTC
CASSVPGTSGGSEGSYNEQFF
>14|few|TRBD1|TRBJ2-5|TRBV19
TGTGCCAGTAGTATACAGGGGGCTGGAGAGACCCAGTACTTC
CASSIQGAGETQYF
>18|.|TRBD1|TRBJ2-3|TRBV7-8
TGTGCCAGCAGCTCAAAACTACAGGGGGGACGATTCACAGATACGCAGTATTTT
CASSSKLQGGRFTDTQYF
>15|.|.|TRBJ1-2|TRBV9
TGTGCCAGCAGCCCAGGGGCGGATACTAACTATGGCTACACCTTC
CASSPGADTNYGYTF
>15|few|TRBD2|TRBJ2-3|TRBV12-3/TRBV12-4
TGTGCCAGCAGGACTAGCGGGGGCGAAACAGATACGCAGTATTTT
CASRTSGGETDTQYF
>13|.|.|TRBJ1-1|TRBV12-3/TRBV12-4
TGTGCCAGCAGTCTCGGACATTCGGGTGAAGCTTTCTTT
CASSLGHSGEAFF
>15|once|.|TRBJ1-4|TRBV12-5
TGTGCTAGTGGTTTGGAGGGGTATATAGCGGAAAAACTGTTTTTT
CASGLEGYIAEKLFF
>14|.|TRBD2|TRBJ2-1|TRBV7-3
TGTACCAGCAGCCCTAGGACTAGCGGAAATGAGCAGTTCTTC
CTSSPRTSGNEQFF
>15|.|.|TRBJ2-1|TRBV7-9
TGTGCCAGCAGCTCCGGGACCTTAAACGTGTACGAGCAGTTCTTC
CASSSGTLNVYEQFF
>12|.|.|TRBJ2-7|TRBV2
TGTGCCAGCGGGGACGACTCCTACGAGCAGTACTTC
CASGDDSYEQYF
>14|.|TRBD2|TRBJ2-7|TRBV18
TGTGCCAGCAGCCCCGCCGGGACTAGCTACGAGCAGTACTTC
CASSPAGTSYEQYF
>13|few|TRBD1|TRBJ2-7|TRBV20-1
TGCAGTGCTAGAGCGGACAGGCGGTACGAGCAGTACTTC
CSARADRRYEQYF
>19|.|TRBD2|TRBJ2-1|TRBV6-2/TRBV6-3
TGTGCCGGCAGTCCTCCGACTAGCGGGGGGGCTTATCCTGTCAATGAGCAGTTCTTC
CAGSPPTSGGAYPVNEQFF
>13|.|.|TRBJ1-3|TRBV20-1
TGCAGTGCTAGACCCAGCTCTGGAAACACCATATATTTT
CSARPSSGNTIYF
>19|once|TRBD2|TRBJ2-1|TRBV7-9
TGTGCCAGCAGCTTATGGCCTAGCGGGATAGAGATTCCCCACAATGAGCAGTTCTTC
CASSLWPSGIEIPHNEQFF
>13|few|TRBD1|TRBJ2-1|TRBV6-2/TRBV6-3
TGTGCCAGCAGACTGACGAGGGGGCATGAGCAGTTCTTC
CASRLTRGHEQFF
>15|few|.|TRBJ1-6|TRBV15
TGTGCCACCAGCCCATCGGGCAGGGTGAATTCACCCCTCCACTTT
CATSPSGRVNSPLHF